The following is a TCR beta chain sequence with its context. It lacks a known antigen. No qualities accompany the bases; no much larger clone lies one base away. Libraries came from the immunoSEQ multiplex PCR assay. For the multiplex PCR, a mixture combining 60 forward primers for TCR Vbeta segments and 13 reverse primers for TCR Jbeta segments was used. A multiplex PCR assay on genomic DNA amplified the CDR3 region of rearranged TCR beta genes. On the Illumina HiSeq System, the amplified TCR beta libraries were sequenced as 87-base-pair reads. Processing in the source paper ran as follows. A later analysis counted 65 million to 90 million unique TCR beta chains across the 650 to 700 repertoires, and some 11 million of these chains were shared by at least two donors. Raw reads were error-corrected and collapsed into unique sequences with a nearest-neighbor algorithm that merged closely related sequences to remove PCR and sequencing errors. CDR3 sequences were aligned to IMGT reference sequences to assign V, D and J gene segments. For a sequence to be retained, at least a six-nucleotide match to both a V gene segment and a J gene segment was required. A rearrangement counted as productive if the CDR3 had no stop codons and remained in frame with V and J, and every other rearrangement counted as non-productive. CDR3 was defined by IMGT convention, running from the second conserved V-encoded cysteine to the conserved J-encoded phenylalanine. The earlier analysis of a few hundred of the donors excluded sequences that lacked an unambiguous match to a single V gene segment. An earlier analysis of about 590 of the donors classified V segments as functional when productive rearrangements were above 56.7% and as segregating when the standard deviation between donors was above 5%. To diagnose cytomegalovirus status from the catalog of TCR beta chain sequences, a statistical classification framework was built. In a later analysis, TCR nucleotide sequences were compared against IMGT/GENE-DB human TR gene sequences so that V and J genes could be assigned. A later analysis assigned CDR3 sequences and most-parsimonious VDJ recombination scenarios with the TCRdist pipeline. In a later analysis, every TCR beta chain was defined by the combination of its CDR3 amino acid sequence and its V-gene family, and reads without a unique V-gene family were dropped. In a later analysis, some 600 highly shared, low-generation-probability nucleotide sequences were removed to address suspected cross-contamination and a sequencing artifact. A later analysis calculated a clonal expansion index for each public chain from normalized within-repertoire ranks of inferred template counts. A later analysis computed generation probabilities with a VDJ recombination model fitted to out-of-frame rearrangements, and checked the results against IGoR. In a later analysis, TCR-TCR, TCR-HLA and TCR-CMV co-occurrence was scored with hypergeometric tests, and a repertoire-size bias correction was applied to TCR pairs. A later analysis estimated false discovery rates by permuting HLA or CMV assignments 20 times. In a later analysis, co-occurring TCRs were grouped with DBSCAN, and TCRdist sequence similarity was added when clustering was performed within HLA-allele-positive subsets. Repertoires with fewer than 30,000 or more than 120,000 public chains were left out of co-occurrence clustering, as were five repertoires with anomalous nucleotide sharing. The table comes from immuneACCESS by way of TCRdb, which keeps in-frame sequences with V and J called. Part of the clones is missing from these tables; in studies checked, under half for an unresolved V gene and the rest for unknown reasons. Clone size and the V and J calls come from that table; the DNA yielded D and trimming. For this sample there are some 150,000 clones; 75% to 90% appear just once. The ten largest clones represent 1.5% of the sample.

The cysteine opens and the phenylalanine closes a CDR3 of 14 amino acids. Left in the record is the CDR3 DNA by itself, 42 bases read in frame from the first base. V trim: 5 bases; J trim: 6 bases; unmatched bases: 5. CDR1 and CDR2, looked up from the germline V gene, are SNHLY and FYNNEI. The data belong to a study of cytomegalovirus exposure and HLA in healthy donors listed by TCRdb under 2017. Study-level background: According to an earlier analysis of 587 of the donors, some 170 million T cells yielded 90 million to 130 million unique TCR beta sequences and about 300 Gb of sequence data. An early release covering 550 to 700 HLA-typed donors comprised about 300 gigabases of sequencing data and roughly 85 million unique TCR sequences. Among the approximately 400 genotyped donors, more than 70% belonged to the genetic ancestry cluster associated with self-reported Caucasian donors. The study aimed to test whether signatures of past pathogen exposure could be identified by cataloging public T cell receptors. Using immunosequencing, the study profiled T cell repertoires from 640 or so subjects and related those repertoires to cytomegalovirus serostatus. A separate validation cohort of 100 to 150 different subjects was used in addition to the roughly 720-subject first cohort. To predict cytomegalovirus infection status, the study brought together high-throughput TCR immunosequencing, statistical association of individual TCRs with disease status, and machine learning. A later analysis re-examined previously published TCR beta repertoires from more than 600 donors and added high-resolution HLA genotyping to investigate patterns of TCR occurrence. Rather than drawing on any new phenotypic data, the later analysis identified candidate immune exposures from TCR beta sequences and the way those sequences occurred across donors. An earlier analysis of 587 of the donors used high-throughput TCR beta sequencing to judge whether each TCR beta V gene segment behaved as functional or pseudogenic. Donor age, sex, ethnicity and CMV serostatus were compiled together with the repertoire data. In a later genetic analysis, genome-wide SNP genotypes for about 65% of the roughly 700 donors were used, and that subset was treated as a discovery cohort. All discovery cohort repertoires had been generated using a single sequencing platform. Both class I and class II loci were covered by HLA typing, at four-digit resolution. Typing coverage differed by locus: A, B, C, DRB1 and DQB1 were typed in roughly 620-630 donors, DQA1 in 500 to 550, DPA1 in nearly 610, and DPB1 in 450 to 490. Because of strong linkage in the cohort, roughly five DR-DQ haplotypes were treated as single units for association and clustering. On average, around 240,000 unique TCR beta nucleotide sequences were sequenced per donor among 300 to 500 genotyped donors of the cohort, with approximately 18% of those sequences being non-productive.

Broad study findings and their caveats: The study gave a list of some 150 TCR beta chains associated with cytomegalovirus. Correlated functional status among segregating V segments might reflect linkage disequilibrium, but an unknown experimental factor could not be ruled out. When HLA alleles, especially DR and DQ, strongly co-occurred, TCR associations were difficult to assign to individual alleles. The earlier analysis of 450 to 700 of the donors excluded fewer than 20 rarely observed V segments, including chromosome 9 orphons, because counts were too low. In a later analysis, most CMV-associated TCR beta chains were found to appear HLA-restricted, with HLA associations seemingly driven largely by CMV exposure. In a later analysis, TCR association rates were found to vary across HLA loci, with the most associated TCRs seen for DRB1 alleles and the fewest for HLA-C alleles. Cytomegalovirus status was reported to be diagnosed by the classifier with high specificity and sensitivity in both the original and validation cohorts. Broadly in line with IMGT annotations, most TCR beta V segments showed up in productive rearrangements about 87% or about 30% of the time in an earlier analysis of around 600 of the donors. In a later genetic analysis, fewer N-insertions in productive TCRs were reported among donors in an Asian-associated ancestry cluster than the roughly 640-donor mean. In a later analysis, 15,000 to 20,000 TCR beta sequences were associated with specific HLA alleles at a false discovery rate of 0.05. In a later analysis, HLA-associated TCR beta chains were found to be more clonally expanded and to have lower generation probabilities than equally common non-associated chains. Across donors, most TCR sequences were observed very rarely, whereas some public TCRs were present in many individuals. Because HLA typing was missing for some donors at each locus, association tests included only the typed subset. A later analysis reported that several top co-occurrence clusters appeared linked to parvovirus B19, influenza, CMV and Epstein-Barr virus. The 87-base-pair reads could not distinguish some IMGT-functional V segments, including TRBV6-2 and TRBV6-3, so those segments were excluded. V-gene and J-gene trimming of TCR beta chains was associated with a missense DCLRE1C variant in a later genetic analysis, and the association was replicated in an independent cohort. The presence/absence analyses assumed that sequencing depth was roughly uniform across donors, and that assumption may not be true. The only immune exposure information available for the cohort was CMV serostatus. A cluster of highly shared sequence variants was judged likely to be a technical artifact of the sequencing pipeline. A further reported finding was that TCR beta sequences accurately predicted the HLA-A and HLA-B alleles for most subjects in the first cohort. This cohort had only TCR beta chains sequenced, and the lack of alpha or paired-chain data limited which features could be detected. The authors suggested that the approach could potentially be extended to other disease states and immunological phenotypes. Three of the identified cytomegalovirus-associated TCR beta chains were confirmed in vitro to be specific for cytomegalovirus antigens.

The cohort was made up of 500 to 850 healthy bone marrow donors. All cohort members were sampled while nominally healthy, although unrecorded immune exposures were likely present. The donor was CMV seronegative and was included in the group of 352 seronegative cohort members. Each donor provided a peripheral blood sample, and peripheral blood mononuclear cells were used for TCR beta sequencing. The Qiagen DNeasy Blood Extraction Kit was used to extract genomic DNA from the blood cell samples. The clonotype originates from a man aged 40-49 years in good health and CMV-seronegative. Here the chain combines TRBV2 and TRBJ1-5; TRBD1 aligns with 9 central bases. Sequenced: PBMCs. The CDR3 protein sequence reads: CASSQTGGLQPQHF. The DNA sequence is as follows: TGTGCCAGCAGTCAGACAGGGGGTCTTCAGCCCCAGCATTTT.